The 12 T cell receptor beta chains below were found in one sample sequenced in a study of a mutant IDH1 vaccine in newly diagnosed glioma. This sample's time point: week 35, safety follow-up. Doses comprised 300 ug of mutant IDH1 20-mer peptide each, plus topical imiquimod. Profiled with immunoSEQ multiplex PCR; TCRdb holds only in-frame clones, not every one. The data hold about 48,000 clones, with 76% observed a single time. These receptors' targets are unknown. The sequencing here drew on PBMCs, taken from a glioma patient whose treatment included an IDH1 peptide vaccine. The receptors originated from a man aged 40-50 years with glioma.

The CDR3 DNA reads as TGTGCCAGTAGATCCACGAGCTCCTACAATGAGCAGTTCTTC. Amino acid sequence: CASRSTSSYNEQFF. This rearrangement joins TRBV19 to TRBJ2-1; D remains unclear. V lost 6 bases to trimming and J lost 0 bases, with 9 bases between them. Looked up from germline, CDR1 is LNHDA and CDR2 is SQIVND (reference sequence). There are 14 residues in the CDR3.

This rearrangement joins TRBV10-2 to TRBJ2-3; D is perhaps TRBD2 (5 bases). This CDR3 is built from 16 residues. Germline CDR1 reads WSHSY; CDR2 reads SAAADI. Trimming removed 4 bases from V and 5 bases from J, with 19 bases in between. Here the CDR3 DNA reads TGCGCCAGCAGTGTAATCGGTCGAGGGAGTGGAGATACGCAGTATTTT. This sequence encodes CASSVIGRGSGDTQYF.

The chain uses TRBV18 and TRBJ2-1, with TRBD2 identical over 12 bases. The germline CDR1 and CDR2 sequences are KGHSH and LQKENI. The CDR3 is 15 residues long. With V trimmed by 2 bases and J by 9 bases, 5 bases remained unmatched. The CDR3 sequence is CASSPSPSGRGEQFF. As DNA, the CDR3 is TGTGCCAGCTCACCATCCCCTAGCGGGAGGGGTGAGCAGTTCTTC.

Only a few counts were recorded for this clone. The chain recombines TRBV7-9 with TRBJ1-4; D unclear. With 4 bases removed from V and 8 bases from J, the gap between germline ends came to 5 bases. There are 11 residues in the CDR3. CDR1 and CDR2 (germline): SEHNR, FQNEAQ (reference sequence). CDR3 protein: CASSSREKLFF. DNA of the CDR3: TGTGCCAGCAGCTCGAGGGAAAAACTGTTTTTT. The full variable domain, in which reference TRBV7-9 and TRBJ1-4 provide the parts outside the CDR3, is DTGVSQNPRHKITKRGQNVTFRCDPISEHNRLYWYRQTLGQGPEFLTYFQNEAQLEKSRLLSDRFSAERPKGSFSTLEIQRTEQGDSAMYLCASSSREKLFFGSGTQLSVL.

In DNA, the CDR3 is TGCGCCAGCAGCCAAGATGTAGGACTGACCTCCTACAATGAGCAGTTCTTC. This sequence encodes CASSQDVGLTSYNEQFF. The V call is TRBV4-1, the J call TRBJ2-1, with D possibly TRBD2 on 5 matching bases. With 0 bases removed from V and 0 bases from J, the gap between germline ends came to 12 bases. Germline V gene lookup returns CDR1 MGHRA and CDR2 YSYEKL. The CDR3 is 17 residues long.

This chain connects TRBV7-9 to TRBJ2-5; D unresolved. V was shortened by 7 bases and J by 4 bases, with 7 bases between the two germline ends. Germline V gene data show CDR1 as SEHNR and CDR2 as FQNEAQ (reference sequence). The CDR3 spans 11 residues. In DNA form, the CDR3 reads TGTGCCAGCACGGACGGAGAGACCCAGTACTTC. Translation gives CASTDGETQYF.

The chain uses TRBV5-6 and TRBJ2-5; D remains unclear. Germline V lookup: CDR1 SGHDT, CDR2 YYEEEE. This CDR3 is 12 amino acids long. The V end was cut by 1 base, the J end by 5 bases, with 6 bases between. CDR3 sequence reads: CASSLRLETQYF. The CDR3 DNA follows: TGTGCCAGCAGCTTGCGATTGGAGACCCAGTACTTC.

The chain employs TRBV2 and TRBJ2-7; no reliable D call. Trimming shortened V by 2 bases and J by 5 bases, and 13 bases separated the two germline ends. The CDR3 covers 14 residues. CDR1 SNHLY and CDR2 FYNNEI come from the germline V gene. The DNA of the CDR3 is TGTGCCAGCAGTGAACCCGGGTCCCAGGACGAGCAGTACTTC. It codes for CASSEPGSQDEQYF.

This chain connects TRBV5-1 to TRBJ2-7, with 7 nucleotides matching TRBD1. This CDR3 contains 12 residues. V dropped 4 bases and J dropped 5; count of bases not matched to a gene: 3. Germline assignment: CDR1 SGHRS and CDR2 YFSETQ. CDR3 DNA: TGCGCCAGCAGCCGACAGGGAAACGAGCAGTACTTC. This encodes CASSRQGNEQYF.

V gene TRBV19 combines with J gene TRBJ2-7; 10 nucleotides line up with TRBD2. V lost 8 bases to trimming and J lost 4 bases; unmatched junction nucleotides: 17. In germline, CDR1 is LNHDA, CDR2 SQIVND (reference sequence). The CDR3 runs 17 residues. CDR3 nucleotides: TGTGCCAGTCTTTCTCTAGCGGGAGTCCGTGTTGGGTACGAGCAGTACTTC. Translating gives CASLSLAGVRVGYEQYF.

This chain connects TRBV5-4 to TRBJ1-1; the match to TRBD1 covers 9 bases. The CDR3 loop spans 15 amino acids. Trimming took 4 bases from V and 8 from J; bases not matched to a gene: 12. Germline loops: CDR1 SGHNT, CDR2 YYREEE (reference sequence). The CDR3 DNA follows: TGTGCCAGCAGCGGGGGATACACAGGGGGCGTCGAAGCTTTCTTT. This translates into CASSGGYTGGVEAFF.

V is TRBV18 and J is TRBJ2-1; D not resolved. Per germline, CDR1 KGHSH and CDR2 LQKENI. Trimming removed 0 bases from V and 5 bases from J, with 11 bases in between. This CDR3 is 15 amino acids long. The CDR3 coding sequence is TGTGCCAGCTCACCACCGGCCAGGCAAGACAATGAGCAGTTCTTC. Amino acid sequence: CASSPPARQDNEQFF.